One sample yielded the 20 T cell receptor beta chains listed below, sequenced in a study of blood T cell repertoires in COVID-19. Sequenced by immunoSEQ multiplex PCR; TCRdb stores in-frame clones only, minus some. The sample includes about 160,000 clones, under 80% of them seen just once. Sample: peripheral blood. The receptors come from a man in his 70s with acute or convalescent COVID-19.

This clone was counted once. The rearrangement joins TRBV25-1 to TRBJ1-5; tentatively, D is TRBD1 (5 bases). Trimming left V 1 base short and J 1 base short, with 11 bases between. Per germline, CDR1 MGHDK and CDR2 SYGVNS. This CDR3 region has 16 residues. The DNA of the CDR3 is TGTGCCAGCAGTGAATGGGGGGATTCGAGCAATCAGCCCCAGCATTTT. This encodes CASSEWGDSSNQPQHF.

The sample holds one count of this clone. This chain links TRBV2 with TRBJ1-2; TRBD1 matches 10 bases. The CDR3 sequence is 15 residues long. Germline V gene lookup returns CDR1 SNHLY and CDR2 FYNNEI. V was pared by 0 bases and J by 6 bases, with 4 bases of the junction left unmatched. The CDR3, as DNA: TGTGCCAGCAGTGAAGCGGGACAGGGGCGAGATGGCTACACCTTC. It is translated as CASSEAGQGRDGYTF.

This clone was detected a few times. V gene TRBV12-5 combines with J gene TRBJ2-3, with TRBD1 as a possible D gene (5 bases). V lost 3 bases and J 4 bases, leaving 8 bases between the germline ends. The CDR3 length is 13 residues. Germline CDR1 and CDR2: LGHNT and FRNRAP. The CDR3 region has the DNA TGTGCTAGTGGTTTTACAGGTGCAGATACGCAGTATTTT. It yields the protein CASGFTGADTQYF. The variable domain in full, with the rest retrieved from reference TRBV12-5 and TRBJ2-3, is DARVTQTPRHKVTEMGQEVTMRCQPILGHNTVFWYRQTMMQGLELLAYFRNRAPLDDSGMPKDRFSAEMPDATLATLKIQPSEPRDSAVYFCASGFTGADTQYFGPGTRLTVL.

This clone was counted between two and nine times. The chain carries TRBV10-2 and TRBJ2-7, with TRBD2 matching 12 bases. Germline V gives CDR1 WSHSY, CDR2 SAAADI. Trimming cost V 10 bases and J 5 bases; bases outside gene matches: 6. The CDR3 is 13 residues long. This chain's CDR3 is CATKTSGGDEQYF. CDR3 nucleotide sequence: TGCGCCACCAAGACTAGCGGGGGCGACGAGCAGTACTTC.

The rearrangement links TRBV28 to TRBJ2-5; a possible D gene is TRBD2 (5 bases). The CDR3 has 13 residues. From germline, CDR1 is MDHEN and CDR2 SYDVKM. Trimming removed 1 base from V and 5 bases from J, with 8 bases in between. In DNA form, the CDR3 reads TGTGCCAGCAGTTTATTAGCGTGGGAGACCCAGTACTTC. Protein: CASSLLAWETQYF.

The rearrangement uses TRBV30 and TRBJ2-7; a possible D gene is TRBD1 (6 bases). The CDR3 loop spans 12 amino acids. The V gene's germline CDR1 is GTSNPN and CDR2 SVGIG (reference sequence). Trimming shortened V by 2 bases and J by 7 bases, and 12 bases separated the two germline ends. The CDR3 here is CAWSTGFGEQYF. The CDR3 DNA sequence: TGTGCCTGGAGTACAGGGTTCGGGGAGCAGTACTTC.

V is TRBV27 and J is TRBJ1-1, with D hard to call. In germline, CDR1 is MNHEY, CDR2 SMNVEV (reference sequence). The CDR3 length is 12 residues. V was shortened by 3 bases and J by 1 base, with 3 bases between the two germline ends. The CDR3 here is CASSFQNTEAFF. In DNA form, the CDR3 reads TGTGCCAGCAGTTTCCAGAACACTGAAGCTTTCTTT.

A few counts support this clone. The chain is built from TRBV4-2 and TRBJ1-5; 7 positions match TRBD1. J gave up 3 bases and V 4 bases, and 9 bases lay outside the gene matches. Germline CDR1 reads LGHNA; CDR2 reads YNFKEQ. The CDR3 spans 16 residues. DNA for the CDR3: TGTGCCAGCAGCCGGAATACAGGGGCGAACAATCAGCCCCAGCATTTT. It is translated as CASSRNTGANNQPQHF.

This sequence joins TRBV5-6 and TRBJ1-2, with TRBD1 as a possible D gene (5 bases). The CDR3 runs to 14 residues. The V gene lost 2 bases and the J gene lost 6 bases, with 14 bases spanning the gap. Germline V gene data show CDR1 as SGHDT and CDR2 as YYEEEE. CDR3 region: CASSLPTGEHGYTF. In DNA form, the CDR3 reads TGTGCCAGCAGCTTACCTACAGGAGAACATGGCTACACCTTC.

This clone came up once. CDR3 bases: TGTGCCAGCAGCTTAGGTCCCTTTGAGGGGACTGACTATGGCTACACCTTC. Protein: CASSLGPFEGTDYGYTF. J is TRBJ1-2 and V is TRBV7-2; perhaps TRBD1 as D (5 bases). CDR3 length equals 17 residues. From germline, CDR1 is SGHTA and CDR2 FQGNSA. Between the trimmed V and J ends, which lost 1 base and 3 bases, there was a span of 18 bases.

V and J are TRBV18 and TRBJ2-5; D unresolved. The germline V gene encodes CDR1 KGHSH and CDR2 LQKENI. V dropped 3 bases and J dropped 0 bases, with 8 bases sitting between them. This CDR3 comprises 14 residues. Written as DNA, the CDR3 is TGTGCCAGCTCACCCACAGAGTACCAAGAGACCCAGTACTTC. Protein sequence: CASSPTEYQETQYF.

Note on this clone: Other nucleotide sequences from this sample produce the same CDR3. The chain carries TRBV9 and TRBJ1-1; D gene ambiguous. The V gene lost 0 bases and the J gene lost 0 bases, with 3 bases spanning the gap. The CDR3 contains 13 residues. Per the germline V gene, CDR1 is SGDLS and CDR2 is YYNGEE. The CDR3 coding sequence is TGTGCCAGCAGCGTAGCGTTGAACACTGAAGCTTTCTTT. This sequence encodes CASSVALNTEAFF. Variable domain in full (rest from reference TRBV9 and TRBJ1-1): DSGVTQTPKHLITATGQRVTLRCSPRSGDLSVYWYQQSLDQGLQFLIQYYNGEERAKGNILERFSAQQFPDLHSELNLSSLELGDSALYFCASSVALNTEAFFGQGTRLTVV.

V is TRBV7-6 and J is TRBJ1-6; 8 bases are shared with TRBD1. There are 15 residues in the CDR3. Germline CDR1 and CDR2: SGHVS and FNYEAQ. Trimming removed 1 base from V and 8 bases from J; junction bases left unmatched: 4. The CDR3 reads CASSLDGTGDSPLHF. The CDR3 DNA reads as TGTGCCAGCAGCTTAGATGGGACAGGCGATTCACCCCTCCACTTT.

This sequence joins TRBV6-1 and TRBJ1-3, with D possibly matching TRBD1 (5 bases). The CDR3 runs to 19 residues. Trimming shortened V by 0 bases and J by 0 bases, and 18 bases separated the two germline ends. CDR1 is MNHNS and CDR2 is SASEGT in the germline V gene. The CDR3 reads CASSEARGGTFSSGNTIYF. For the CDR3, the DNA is TGTGCCAGCAGTGAAGCGCGGGGGGGGACCTTCAGCTCTGGAAACACCATATATTTT.

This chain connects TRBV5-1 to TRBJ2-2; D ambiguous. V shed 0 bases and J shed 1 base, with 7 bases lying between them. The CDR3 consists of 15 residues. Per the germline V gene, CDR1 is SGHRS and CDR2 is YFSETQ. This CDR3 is CASSLERGNTGELFF. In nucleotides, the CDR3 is TGCGCCAGCAGCTTGGAAAGAGGGAACACCGGGGAGCTGTTTTTT.

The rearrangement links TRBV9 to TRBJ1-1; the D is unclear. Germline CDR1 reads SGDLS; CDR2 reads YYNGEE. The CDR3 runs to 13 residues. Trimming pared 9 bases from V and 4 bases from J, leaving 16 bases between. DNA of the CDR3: TGTGCCACCCGCGCGGCCCGTGCCACTGAAGCTTTCTTT. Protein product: CATRAARATEAFF.

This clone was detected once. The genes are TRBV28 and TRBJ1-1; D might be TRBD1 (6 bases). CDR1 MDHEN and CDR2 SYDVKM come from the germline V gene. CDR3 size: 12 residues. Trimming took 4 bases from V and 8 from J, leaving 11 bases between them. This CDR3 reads CASSYSQGEAFF. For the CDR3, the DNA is TGTGCCAGCAGTTACTCCCAGGGGGAAGCTTTCTTT.

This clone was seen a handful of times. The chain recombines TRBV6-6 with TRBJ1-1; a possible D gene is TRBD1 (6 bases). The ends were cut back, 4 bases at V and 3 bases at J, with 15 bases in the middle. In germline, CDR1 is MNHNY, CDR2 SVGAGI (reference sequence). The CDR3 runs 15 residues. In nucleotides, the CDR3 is TGTGCCAGCAGTTCATACAGCGGGGGCTACACTGAAGCTTTCTTT. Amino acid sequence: CASSSYSGGYTEAFF.

The CDR3 loop reads CASKDWDPTGGYTF. Here the CDR3 DNA reads TGCGCCAGCAAAGACTGGGACCCTACAGGGGGCTACACCTTC. The chain is built from TRBV10-2 and TRBJ1-2, with D possibly TRBD1 on 6 matching bases. With 7 bases removed from V and 8 bases from J, the gap between germline ends came to 20 bases. This CDR3 has 14 residues. The V gene's germline CDR1 is WSHSY and CDR2 SAAADI.

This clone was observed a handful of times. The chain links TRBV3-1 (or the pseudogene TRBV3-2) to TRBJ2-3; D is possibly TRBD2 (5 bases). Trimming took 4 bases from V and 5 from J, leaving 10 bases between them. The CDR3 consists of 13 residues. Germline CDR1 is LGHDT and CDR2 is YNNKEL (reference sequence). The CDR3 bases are TGTGCCAGCAGCCCAGGACGGGGAGATACGCAGTATTTT. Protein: CASSPGRGDTQYF.